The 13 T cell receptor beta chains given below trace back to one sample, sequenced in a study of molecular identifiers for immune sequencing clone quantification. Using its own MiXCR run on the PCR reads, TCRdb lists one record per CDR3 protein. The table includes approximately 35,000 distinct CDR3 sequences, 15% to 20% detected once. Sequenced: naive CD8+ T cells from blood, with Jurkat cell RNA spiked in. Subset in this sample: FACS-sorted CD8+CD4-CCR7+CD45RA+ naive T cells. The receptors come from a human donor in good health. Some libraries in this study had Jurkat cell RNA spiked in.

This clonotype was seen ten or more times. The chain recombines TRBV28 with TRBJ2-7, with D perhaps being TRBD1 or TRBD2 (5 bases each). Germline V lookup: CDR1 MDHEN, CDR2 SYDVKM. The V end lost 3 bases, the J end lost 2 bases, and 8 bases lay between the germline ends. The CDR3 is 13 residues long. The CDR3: CASSLGTAYEQYF. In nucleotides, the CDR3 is TGTGCCAGCAGTTTGGGGACGGCCTACGAGCAGTACTTC. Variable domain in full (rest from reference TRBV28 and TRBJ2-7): DVKVTQSSRYLVKRTGEKVFLECVQDMDHENMFWYRQDPGLGLRLIYFSYDVKMKEKGDIPEGYSVSREKKERFSLILESASTNQTSMYLCASSLGTAYEQYFGPGTRLTVT.

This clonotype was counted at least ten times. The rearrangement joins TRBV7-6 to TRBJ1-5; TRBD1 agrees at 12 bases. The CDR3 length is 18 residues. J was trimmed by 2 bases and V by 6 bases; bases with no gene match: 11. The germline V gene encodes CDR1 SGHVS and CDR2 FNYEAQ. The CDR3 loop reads CASSPGTGGGFGNQPQHF. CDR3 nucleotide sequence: TGTGCCAGCAGTCCTGGGACAGGGGGCGGTTTTGGCAATCAGCCCCAGCATTTT.

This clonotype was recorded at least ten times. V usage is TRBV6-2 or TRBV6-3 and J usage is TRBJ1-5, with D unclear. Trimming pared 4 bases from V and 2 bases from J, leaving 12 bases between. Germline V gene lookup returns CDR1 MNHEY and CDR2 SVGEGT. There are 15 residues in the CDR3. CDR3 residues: CASSSLLDGNQPQHF. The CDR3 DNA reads TGTGCCAGCAGTTCCCTTCTGGATGGCAATCAGCCCCAGCATTTT.

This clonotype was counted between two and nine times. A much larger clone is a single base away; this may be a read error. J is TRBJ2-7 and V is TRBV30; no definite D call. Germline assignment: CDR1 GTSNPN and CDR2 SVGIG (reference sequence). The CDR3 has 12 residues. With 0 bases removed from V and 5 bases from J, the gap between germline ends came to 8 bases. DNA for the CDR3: TGTGCCTGGAGTGTACTCACCCACGAGCAGTACTTC. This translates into CAWSVLTHEQYF.

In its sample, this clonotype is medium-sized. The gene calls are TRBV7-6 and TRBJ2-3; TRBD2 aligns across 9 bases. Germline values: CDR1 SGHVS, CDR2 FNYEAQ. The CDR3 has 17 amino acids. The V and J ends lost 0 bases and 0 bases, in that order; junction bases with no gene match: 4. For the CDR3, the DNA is TGTGCCAGCAGCTTAGCCCCAGCGGGGGGAAGCACAGATACGCAGTATTTT. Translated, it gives CASSLAPAGGSTDTQYF.

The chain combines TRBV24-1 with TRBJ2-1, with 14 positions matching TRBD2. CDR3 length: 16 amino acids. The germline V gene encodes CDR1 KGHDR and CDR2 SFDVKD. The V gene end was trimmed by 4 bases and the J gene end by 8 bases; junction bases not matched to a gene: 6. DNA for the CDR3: TGTGCCACCAGTGAGGGGACTAGCGGGGGTTTCTATGAGCAGTTCTTC. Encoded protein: CATSEGTSGGFYEQFF.

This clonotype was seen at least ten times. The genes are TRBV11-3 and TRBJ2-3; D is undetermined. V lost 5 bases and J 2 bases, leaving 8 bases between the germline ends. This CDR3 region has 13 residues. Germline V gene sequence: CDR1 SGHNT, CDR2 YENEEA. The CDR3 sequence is CASSTHPTDTQYF. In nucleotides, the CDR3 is TGTGCCAGCAGCACCCACCCCACAGATACGCAGTATTTT.

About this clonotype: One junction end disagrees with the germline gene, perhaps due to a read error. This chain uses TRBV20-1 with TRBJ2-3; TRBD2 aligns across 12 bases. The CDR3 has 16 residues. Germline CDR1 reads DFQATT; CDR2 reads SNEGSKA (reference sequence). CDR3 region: CGANLAGGPGTDTQYF. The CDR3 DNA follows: TGCGGTGCTAACCTAGCGGGAGGGCCTGGCACAGATACGCAGTATTTT.

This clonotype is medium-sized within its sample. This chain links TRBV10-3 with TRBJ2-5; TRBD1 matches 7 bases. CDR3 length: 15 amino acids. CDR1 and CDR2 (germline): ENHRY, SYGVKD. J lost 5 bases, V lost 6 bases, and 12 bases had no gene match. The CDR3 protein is CAIRPGDSRGETQYF. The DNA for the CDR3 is TGTGCCATCAGGCCAGGGGACAGCCGAGGGGAGACCCAGTACTTC.

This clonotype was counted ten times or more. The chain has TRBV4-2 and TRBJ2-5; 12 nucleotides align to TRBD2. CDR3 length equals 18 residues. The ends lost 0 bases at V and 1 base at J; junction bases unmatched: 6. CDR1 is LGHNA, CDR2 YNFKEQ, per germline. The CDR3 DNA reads TGTGCCAGCAGCCAAGATCTGACTAGCGGGAGCCCCCAAGAGACCCAGTACTTC. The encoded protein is CASSQDLTSGSPQETQYF.

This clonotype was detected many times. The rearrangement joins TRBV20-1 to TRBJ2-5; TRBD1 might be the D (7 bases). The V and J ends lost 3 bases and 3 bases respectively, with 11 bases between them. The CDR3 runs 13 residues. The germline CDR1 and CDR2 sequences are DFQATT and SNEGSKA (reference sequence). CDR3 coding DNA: TGCAGTGCTAGGCGGGACAGCGAAGAGACCCAGTACTTC. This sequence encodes CSARRDSEETQYF.

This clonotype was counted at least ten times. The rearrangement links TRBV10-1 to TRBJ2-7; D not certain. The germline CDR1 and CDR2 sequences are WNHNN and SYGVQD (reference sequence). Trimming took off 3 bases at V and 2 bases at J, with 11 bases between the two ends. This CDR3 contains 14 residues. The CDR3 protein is CASSERRSPYEQYF. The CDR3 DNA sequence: TGCGCCAGCAGTGAAAGGCGCAGCCCCTACGAGCAGTACTTC.

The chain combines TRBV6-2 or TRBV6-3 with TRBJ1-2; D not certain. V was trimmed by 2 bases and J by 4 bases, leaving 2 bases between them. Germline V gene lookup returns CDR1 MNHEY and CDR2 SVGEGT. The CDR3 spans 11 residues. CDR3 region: CASSYGYGYTF. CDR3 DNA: TGTGCCAGCAGTTACGGCTATGGCTACACCTTC.